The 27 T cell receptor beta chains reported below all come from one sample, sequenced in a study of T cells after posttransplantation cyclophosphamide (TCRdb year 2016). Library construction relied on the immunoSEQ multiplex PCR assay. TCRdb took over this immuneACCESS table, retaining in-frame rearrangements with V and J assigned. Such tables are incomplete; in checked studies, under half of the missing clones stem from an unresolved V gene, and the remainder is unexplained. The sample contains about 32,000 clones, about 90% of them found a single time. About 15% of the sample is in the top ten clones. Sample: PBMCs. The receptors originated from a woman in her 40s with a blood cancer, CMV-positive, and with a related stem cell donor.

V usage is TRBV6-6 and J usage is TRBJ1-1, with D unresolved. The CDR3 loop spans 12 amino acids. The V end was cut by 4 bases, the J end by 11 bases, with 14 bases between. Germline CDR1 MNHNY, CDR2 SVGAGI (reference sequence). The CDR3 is CASSSSAVRAFF. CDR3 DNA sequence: TGTGCCAGCAGTTCATCAGCGGTACGGGCTTTCTTT.

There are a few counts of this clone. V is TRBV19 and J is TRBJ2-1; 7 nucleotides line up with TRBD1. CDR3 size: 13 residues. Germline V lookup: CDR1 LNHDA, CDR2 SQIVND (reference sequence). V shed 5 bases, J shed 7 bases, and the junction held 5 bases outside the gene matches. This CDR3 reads CASSLGQPNEQFF. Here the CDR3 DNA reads TGTGCCAGTAGTTTGGGACAGCCTAATGAGCAGTTCTTC. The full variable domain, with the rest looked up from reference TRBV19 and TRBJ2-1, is DGGITQSPKYLFRKEGQNVTLSCEQNLNHDAMYWYRQDPGQGLRLIYYSQIVNDFQKGDIAEGYSVSREKKESFPLTVTSAQKNPTAFYLCASSLGQPNEQFFGPGTRLTVL.

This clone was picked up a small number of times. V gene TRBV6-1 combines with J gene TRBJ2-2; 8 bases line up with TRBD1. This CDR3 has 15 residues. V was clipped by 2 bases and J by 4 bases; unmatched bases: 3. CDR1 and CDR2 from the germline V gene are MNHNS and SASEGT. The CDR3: CASSESGGSTGELFF. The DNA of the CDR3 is TGTGCCAGCAGTGAATCAGGGGGCAGCACCGGGGAGCTGTTTTTT.

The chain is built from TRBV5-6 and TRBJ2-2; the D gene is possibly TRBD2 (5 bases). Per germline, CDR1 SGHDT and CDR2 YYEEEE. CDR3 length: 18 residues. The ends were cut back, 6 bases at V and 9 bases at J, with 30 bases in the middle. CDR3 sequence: CASNIITEGKGWQRELFF. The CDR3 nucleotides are TGTGCCAGCAACATAATTACAGAGGGCAAGGGTTGGCAGCGGGAGCTGTTTTTT.

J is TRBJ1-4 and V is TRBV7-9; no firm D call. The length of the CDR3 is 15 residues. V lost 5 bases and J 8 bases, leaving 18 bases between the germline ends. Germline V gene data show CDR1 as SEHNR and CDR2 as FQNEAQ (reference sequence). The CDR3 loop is CASSPPWRESEKLFF. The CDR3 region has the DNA TGTGCCAGCAGCCCCCCCTGGAGGGAGAGCGAAAAACTGTTTTTT.

The CDR3 DNA sequence: TGTGCCAGCAGATCGTTCCGCTCCTACAATGAGCAGTTCTTC. It codes for CASRSFRSYNEQFF. This chain links TRBV28 with TRBJ2-1; D is undetermined. This CDR3 is built from 14 residues. Per germline, CDR1 MDHEN and CDR2 SYDVKM. The V end lost 6 bases, the J end lost 0 bases, and 9 bases lay between the germline ends.

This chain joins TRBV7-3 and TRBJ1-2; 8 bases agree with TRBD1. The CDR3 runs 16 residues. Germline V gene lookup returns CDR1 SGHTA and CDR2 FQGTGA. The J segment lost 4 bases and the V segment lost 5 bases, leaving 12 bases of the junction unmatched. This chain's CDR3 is CASSPGVTGDLYGYTF. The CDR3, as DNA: TGTGCCAGCAGCCCAGGAGTGACAGGGGACCTCTATGGCTACACCTTC.

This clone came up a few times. Written as DNA, the CDR3 is TGTGCCACCAGCAGCCTCCAGACAGGGAAAAAGAGTCAGCCCCAGCATTTT. Translated: CATSSLQTGKKSQPQHF. The chain has TRBV15 and TRBJ1-5, with 7 bases identical to TRBD1. Losses at the gene ends were 3 bases for V and 6 bases for J; bases not matched to a gene: 14. This CDR3 is 17 amino acids long. CDR1 and CDR2 (germline): LNHNV, YYDKDF (reference sequence).

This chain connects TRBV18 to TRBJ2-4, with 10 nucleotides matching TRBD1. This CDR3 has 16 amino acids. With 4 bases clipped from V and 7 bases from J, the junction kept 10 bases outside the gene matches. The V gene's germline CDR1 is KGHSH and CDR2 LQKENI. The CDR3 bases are TGTGCCAGCTCACACACCGGGACAGGGGAGTGGAACATTCAGTACTTC. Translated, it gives CASSHTGTGEWNIQYF.

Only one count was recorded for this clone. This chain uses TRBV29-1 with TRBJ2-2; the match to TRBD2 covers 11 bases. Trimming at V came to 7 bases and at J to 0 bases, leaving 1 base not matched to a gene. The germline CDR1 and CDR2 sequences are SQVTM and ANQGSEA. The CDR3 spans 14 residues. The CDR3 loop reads CSGLAGTNTGELFF. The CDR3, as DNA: TGCAGCGGACTAGCGGGGACGAACACCGGGGAGCTGTTTTTT.

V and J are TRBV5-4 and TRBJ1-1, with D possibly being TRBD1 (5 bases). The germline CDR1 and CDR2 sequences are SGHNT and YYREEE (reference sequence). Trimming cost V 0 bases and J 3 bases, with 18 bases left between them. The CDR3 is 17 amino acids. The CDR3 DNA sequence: TGTGCCAGCAGCTTGGCCCCGCAGGGTAGGGTTGACACTGAAGCTTTCTTT. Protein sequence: CASSLAPQGRVDTEAFF.

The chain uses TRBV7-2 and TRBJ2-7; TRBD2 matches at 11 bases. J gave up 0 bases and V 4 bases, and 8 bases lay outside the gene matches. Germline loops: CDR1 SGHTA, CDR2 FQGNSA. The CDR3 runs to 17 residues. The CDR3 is CASSSRLAGISSYEQYF. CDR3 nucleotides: TGTGCCAGCAGCTCCCGACTAGCGGGGATAAGCTCCTACGAGCAGTACTTC.

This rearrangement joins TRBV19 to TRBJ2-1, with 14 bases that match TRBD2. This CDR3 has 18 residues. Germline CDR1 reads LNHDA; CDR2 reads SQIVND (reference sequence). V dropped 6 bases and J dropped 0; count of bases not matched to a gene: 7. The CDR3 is CASRGLAGGYSSYNEQFF. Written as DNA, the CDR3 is TGTGCCAGTAGAGGACTAGCGGGGGGATATAGCTCCTACAATGAGCAGTTCTTC. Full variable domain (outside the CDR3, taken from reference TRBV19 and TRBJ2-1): DGGITQSPKYLFRKEGQNVTLSCEQNLNHDAMYWYRQDPGQGLRLIYYSQIVNDFQKGDIAEGYSVSREKKESFPLTVTSAQKNPTAFYLCASRGLAGGYSSYNEQFFGPGTRLTVL.

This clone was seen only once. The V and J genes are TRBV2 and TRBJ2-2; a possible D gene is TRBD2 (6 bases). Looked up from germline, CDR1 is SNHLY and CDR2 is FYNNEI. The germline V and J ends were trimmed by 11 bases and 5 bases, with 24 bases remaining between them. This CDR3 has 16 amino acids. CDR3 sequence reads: CAGGRGAPGKTGELFF. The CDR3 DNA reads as TGTGCCGGGGGACGCGGGGCCCCCGGTAAAACCGGGGAGCTGTTTTTT.

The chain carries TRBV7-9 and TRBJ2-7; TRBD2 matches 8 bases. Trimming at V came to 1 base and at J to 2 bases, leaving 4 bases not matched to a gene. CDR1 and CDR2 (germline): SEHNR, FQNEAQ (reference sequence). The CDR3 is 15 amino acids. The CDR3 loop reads CASSLEVAGPYEQYF. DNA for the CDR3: TGTGCCAGCAGCTTAGAGGTAGCGGGGCCCTACGAGCAGTACTTC.

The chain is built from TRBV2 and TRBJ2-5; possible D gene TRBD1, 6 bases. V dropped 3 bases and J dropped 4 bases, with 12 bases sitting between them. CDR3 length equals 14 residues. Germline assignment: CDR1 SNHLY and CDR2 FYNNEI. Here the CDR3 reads CASSDQQGRETQYF. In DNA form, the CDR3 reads TGTGCCAGCAGTGACCAACAGGGTCGAGAGACCCAGTACTTC. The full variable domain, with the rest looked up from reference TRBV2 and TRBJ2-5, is EPEVTQTPSHQVTQMGQEVILRCVPISNHLYFYWYRQILGQKVEFLVSFYNNEISEKSEIFDDQFSVERPDGSNFTLKIRSTKLEDSAMYFCASSDQQGRETQYFGPGTRLLVL.

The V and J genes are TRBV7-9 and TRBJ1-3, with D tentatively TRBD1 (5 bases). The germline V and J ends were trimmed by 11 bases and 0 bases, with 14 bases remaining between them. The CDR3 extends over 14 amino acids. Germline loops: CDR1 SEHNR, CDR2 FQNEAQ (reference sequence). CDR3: CAPQGNPSGNTIYF. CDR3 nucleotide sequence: TGTGCCCCCCAGGGCAACCCCTCTGGAAACACCATATATTTT.

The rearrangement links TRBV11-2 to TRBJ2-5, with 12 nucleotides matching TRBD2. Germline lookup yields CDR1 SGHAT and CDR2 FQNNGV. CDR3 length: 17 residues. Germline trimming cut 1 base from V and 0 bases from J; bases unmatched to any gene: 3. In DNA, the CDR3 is TGTGCCAGCAGCTTAGTCGGACTAGCGGGGTACCAAGAGACCCAGTACTTC. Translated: CASSLVGLAGYQETQYF.

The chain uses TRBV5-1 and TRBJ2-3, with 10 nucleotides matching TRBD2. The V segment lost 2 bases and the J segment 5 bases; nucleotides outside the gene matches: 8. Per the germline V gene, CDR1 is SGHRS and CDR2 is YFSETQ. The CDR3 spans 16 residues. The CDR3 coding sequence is TGCGCCAGCAGCTTCGAAGCGGGGGGGCTTTTAGATACGCAGTATTTT. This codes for CASSFEAGGLLDTQYF.

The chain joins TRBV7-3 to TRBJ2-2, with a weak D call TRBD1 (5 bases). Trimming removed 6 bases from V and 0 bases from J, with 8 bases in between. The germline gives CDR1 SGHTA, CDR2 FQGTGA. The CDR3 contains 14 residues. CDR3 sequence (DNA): TGTGCCAGCAGAGACAGCGCGAACACCGGGGAGCTGTTTTTT. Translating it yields CASRDSANTGELFF. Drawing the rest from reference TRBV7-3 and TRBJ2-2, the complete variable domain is GAGVSQTPSNKVTEKGKYVELRCDPISGHTALYWYRQSLGQGPEFLIYFQGTGAADDSGLPNDRFFAVRPEGSVSTLKIQRTERGDSAVYLCASRDSANTGELFFGEGSRLTVL.

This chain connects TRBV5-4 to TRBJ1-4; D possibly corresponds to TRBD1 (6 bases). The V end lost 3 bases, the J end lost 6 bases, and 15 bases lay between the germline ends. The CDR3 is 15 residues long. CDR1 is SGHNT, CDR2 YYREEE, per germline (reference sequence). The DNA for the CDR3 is TGTGCCAGCAGCTGGGGGCTGGGAGGGGATGAAAAACTGTTTTTT. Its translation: CASSWGLGGDEKLFF.

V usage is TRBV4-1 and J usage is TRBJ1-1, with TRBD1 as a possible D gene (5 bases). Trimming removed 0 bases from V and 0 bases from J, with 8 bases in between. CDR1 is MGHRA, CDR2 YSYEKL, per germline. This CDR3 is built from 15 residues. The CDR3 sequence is CASSQDPGMNTEAFF. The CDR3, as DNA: TGCGCCAGCAGCCAAGATCCAGGGATGAACACTGAAGCTTTCTTT.

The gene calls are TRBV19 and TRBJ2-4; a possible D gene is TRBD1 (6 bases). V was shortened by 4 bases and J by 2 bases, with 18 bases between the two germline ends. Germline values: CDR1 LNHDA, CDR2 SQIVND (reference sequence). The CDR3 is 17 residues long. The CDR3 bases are TGTGCCAGTAGTACCTCCCATACAGGGTGGCCCAAAAACATTCAGTACTTC. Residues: CASSTSHTGWPKNIQYF.

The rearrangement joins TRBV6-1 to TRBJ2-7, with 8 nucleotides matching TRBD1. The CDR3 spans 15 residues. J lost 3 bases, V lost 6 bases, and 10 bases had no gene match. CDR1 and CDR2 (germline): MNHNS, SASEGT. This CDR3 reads CASRSSRQGIYEQYF. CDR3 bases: TGTGCCAGCAGATCCTCCCGACAGGGGATCTACGAGCAGTACTTC.

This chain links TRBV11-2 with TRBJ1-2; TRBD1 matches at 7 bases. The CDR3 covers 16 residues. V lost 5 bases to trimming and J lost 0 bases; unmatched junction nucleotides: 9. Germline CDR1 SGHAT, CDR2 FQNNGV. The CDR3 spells CASSPVTGTANYGYTF. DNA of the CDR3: TGTGCCAGCAGCCCCGTGACCGGGACAGCTAACTATGGCTACACCTTC.

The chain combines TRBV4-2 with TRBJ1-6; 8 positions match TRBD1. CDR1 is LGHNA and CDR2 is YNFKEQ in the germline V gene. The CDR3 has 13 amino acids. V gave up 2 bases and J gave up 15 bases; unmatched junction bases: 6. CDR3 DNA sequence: TGTGCCAGCAGCCAAAACAGACAGGGGCTCCTCCACTTT. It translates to CASSQNRQGLLHF.

CDR3 in DNA: TGCGCCAGCACTCCGGAGGGGGCAGGGTACTATGGCTACACCTTC. Its protein product is CASTPEGAGYYGYTF. This chain joins TRBV5-1 and TRBJ1-2; 7 nucleotides align to TRBD1. In germline, CDR1 is SGHRS, CDR2 YFSETQ. The V gene end was trimmed by 6 bases and the J gene end by 3 bases; junction bases not matched to a gene: 11. The CDR3 extends over 15 amino acids. Filled out from reference TRBV5-1 and TRBJ1-2, the complete variable domain reads KAGVTQTPRYLIKTRGQQVTLSCSPISGHRSVSWYQQTPGQGLQFLFEYFSETQRNKGNFPGRFSGRQFSNSRSEMNVSTLELGDSALYLCASTPEGAGYYGYTFGSGTRLTVV.